These 25 T cell receptor beta chains originate from one sample sequenced in a study of tumor-infiltrating lymphocytes in oesophageal squamous cell carcinoma. One entry per CDR3 protein results from TCRdb running MiXCR on the PCR reads. This sample has under 12,000 distinct CDR3 sequences; 40% to 60% occur once, and the top ten carry over 15%. Sequencing was carried out using esophageal tumor tissue. Receptors were obtained from a female donor with esophageal squamous cell carcinoma.

This clonotype is medium-sized in the sample. J is TRBJ1-1 and V is TRBV7-3; D gene unclear. The CDR3 spans 13 residues. The V and J ends lost 8 bases and 1 base respectively, with 11 bases between them. The germline V gene has CDR1 SGHTA and CDR2 FQGTGA. CDR3 DNA sequence: TGTGCCAGCTCGACAACGGCGAACACTGAAGCTTTCTTT. This sequence encodes CASSTTANTEAFF. Full variable domain (remainder filled in from reference TRBV7-3 and TRBJ1-1): GAGVSQTPSNKVTEKGKYVELRCDPISGHTALYWYRQSLGQGPEFLIYFQGTGAADDSGLPNDRFFAVRPEGSVSTLKIQRTERGDSAVYLCASSTTANTEAFFGQGTRLTVV.

This rearrangement joins TRBV7-2 to TRBJ2-7, with 7 bases matching TRBD1. V shed 5 bases, J shed 7 bases, and the junction held 14 bases outside the gene matches. There are 15 residues in the CDR3. The V gene's germline CDR1 is SGHTA and CDR2 FQGNSA. In DNA form, the CDR3 reads TGTGCCAGCAGCGGCGCCGGGACAGTAGGCAATGAGCAGTACTTC. Protein: CASSGAGTVGNEQYF.

This chain uses TRBV7-2 with TRBJ1-1; D is possibly TRBD1 (6 bases). This CDR3 has 15 residues. Germline CDR1 is SGHTA and CDR2 is FQGNSA. V was cut by 6 bases and J by 4 bases, with 18 bases left in between. The CDR3 region has the DNA TGTGCCAGCAGTTCTTATGGGGGGGCTAGCACTGAAGCTTTCTTT. Its protein product is CASSSYGGASTEAFF. Using reference TRBV7-2 and TRBJ1-1 for the parts outside the CDR3, the full variable domain is GAGVSQSPSNKVTEKGKDVELRCDPISGHTALYWYRQSLGQGLEFLIYFQGNSAPDKSGLPSDRFSAERTGGSVSTLTIQRTQQEDSAVYLCASSSYGGASTEAFFGQGTRLTVV.

J is TRBJ2-5 and V is TRBV12-3 or TRBV12-4; 7 bases map to TRBD2. The CDR3 is 15 amino acids. V shed 1 base, J shed 5 bases, and the junction held 7 bases outside the gene matches. CDR3 region: CASSLGSGMSETQYF. The CDR3 DNA is TGTGCCAGCAGTTTAGGCAGCGGGATGTCGGAGACCCAGTACTTC.

This clonotype was seen only a few times. The chain joins TRBV6-2 or TRBV6-3 to TRBJ2-7; 13 nucleotides align to TRBD2. Trimming cost V 5 bases and J 6 bases; bases outside gene matches: 7. The V gene's germline CDR1 is MNHEY and CDR2 SVGEGT. This CDR3 has 15 residues. The CDR3 region is CASSQPGLAGLEQYF. The CDR3 bases are TGTGCCAGCAGTCAACCGGGACTAGCGGGACTCGAGCAGTACTTC.

This clonotype has just a few counts. The V call is TRBV4-1, the J call TRBJ2-4; no reliable D call. The DNA end is a closer match to TRBJ2-7, so the J assignment may be wrong. CDR3 length: 15 residues. From germline, CDR1 is MGHRA and CDR2 YSYEKL. DNA for the CDR3: TGCGCCAGCAGCCAAGATTTAAGAAGCTCCTACGAGCAGTACTTC. Amino acid sequence: CASSQDLRSSYEQYF.

The chain employs TRBV7-6 and TRBJ2-7; D is uncertain. The last part of the DNA fits TRBJ1-2 better; the J call may be wrong. Germline CDR1 reads SGHVS; CDR2 reads FNYEAQ. This CDR3 has 15 amino acids. In DNA, the CDR3 is TGTGCCAGCAGCACGCGGATAACAGAAGACTATGGCTACACCTTC. Its translation is CASSTRITEDYGYTF.

This clonotype was seen ten or more times. With a much larger clone just one base away, this may be a read error. This rearrangement joins TRBV12-3 or TRBV12-4 to TRBJ2-7; TRBD1 matches 10 bases. This CDR3 region has 16 residues. V dropped 5 bases and J dropped 7; count of bases not matched to a gene: 14. The CDR3, as DNA: TGTGCCAGCAGTCTACAGACAGGGGGCGCTTGGAATGAGCAGTACTTC. Translated: CASSLQTGGAWNEQYF.

The V gene is TRBV6-6, the J gene TRBJ2-1, with TRBD1 identical over 10 bases. The J call could be wrong; TRBJ2-7 is a better fit for the DNA end. This CDR3 has 14 residues. CDR1 is MNHNY and CDR2 is SVGAGI in the germline V gene (reference sequence). CDR3 amino acids: CASRGQGRSYEQYF. The CDR3 nucleotides read TGTGCCAGCAGGGGACAGGGGCGATCCTACGAGCAGTACTTC.

As DNA, the CDR3 is TGTGCCAGCACCCCCAGGGAGAACACTGAAGCTTTCTTT. Translation: CASTPRENTEAFF. The chain recombines TRBV28 with TRBJ1-1; D possibly corresponds to TRBD1 (5 bases). This CDR3 has 13 residues. The V and J ends lost 7 bases and 1 base respectively, with 10 bases between them. Germline CDR1 and CDR2: MDHEN and SYDVKM. Variable domain in full (rest from reference TRBV28 and TRBJ1-1): DVKVTQSSRYLVKRTGEKVFLECVQDMDHENMFWYRQDPGLGLRLIYFSYDVKMKEKGDIPEGYSVSREKKERFSLILESASTNQTSMYLCASTPRENTEAFFGQGTRLTVV.

V is TRBV7-3 and J is TRBJ2-6; D remains unclear. This CDR3 has 19 amino acids. The germline V gene encodes CDR1 SGHTA and CDR2 FQGTGA. V shed 1 base and J shed 0 bases, with 16 bases lying between them. The CDR3 is CASSLIPADPPSGANVLTF. CDR3 coding DNA: TGTGCCAGCAGCTTAATTCCCGCGGATCCTCCCTCTGGGGCCAACGTCCTGACTTTC.

This clonotype is categorized as large (0.1 to 1%). The chain joins TRBV6-1 to TRBJ1-2, with 10 bases that match TRBD1. The V and J ends lost 5 bases and 2 bases, in that order; junction bases with no gene match: 8. Germline assignment: CDR1 MNHNS and CDR2 SASEGT. The CDR3 runs to 16 residues. The CDR3 coding sequence is TGTGCCAGCAGTAGATACCCGGGACAGGGGAACTATGGCTACACCTTC. Translated, it gives CASSRYPGQGNYGYTF.

This chain uses TRBV6-6 with TRBJ2-5, with 7 bases that match TRBD1. The CDR3 has 14 amino acids. Per the germline V gene, CDR1 is MNHNY and CDR2 is SVGAGI (reference sequence). Trimming at V came to 6 bases and at J to 2 bases, leaving 6 bases not matched to a gene. CDR3 sequence reads: CASSRGGGQETQYF. Written as DNA, the CDR3 is TGTGCCAGCAGCAGAGGGGGCGGGCAAGAGACCCAGTACTTC.

This clonotype was seen at least ten times. The chain links TRBV11-3 to TRBJ1-1, with a possible D match to TRBD1 (5 bases). V gave up 0 bases and J gave up 0 bases, with 8 bases separating them. The CDR3 loop spans 15 amino acids. Germline V gene lookup returns CDR1 SGHNT and CDR2 YENEEA. The DNA of the CDR3 is TGTGCCAGCAGCTTAGAGACAGCCCTGAACACTGAAGCTTTCTTT. Encoded protein: CASSLETALNTEAFF. Looking up the rest from reference TRBV11-3 and TRBJ1-1 gives the full variable domain: EAGVVQSPRYKIIEKKQPVAFWCNPISGHNTLYWYLQNLGQGPELLIRYENEEAVDDSQLPKDRFSAERLKGVDSTLKIQPAELGDSAVYLCASSLETALNTEAFFGQGTRLTVV.

The rearrangement joins TRBV7-2 to TRBJ2-6, with 7 bases that match TRBD2. The DNA end favors TRBJ2-7, so the J call may be wrong. The V gene's germline CDR1 is SGHTA and CDR2 FQGNSA. This CDR3 has 14 amino acids. The CDR3, as DNA: TGTGCCAGCAGCTTAGTTTGGACTAGTGGCGAGCAGTACTTC. Protein sequence: CASSLVWTSGEQYF.

The chain combines TRBV7-9 with TRBJ2-2; no clear D. The CDR3 is made up of 14 amino acids. Germline CDR1 is SEHNR and CDR2 is FQNEAQ (reference sequence). V was clipped by 8 bases and J by 3 bases, with 13 bases between them. The CDR3 nucleotides read TGTGCCAGCCTCCGCTACCGGTACACCGGGGAGCTGTTTTTT. Its translation: CASLRYRYTGELFF.

A word on this clonotype: No conserved phenylalanine or tryptophan ends this CDR3, so it is likely a read error. The DNA is omitted, as the CDR3 cannot be located on it reliably, and the CDR3 follows TCRdb's listing. This chain links TRBV7-9 with TRBJ2-5. Ends included, the CDR3 has 9 residues. Germline loops: CDR1 SEHNR, CDR2 FQNEAQ (reference sequence). This chain's CDR3 is CASSLGGAQ.

This clonotype was observed many times. This rearrangement joins TRBV4-2 to TRBJ2-1; TRBD1 matches 8 bases. Germline trimming cut 6 bases from V and 0 bases from J; bases unmatched to any gene: 4. Germline CDR1 reads LGHNA; CDR2 reads YNFKEQ. The CDR3 loop spans 15 amino acids. In DNA form, the CDR3 reads TGTGCCAGCAGTCGTGACAGGGGCTCCTACAATGAGCAGTTCTTC. As protein: CASSRDRGSYNEQFF.

This clonotype came up a few times. The rearrangement joins TRBV7-2 to TRBJ2-7, with D unclear. Germline V gene lookup returns CDR1 SGHTA and CDR2 FQGNSA. The CDR3 extends over 13 amino acids. The germline V and J ends were trimmed by 1 base and 6 bases, with 10 bases remaining between them. CDR3 loop: CASSLERKVEQYF. The CDR3 DNA is TGTGCCAGCAGCTTAGAGAGAAAGGTCGAGCAGTACTTC.

By its share, this clonotype is medium-sized. The rearrangement links TRBV7-2 to TRBJ2-7; D may be TRBD1 (6 bases). With 5 bases removed from V and 3 bases from J, the gap between germline ends came to 14 bases. Germline V gene data show CDR1 as SGHTA and CDR2 as FQGNSA. The CDR3 is 14 amino acids. The CDR3 spells CASSGGPTYYEQYF. The CDR3 DNA reads TGTGCCAGCAGCGGGGGCCCGACCTACTACGAGCAGTACTTC.

The rearrangement uses TRBV7-9 and TRBJ2-1; D is uncertain. The CDR3 loop spans 14 amino acids. From germline, CDR1 is SEHNR and CDR2 FQNEAQ (reference sequence). V lost 2 bases, J lost 7 bases, and 12 bases lay in between. The CDR3 sequence is CASSLLGDSNEQFF. The CDR3 nucleotides are TGTGCCAGCAGCTTACTCGGAGATTCGAATGAGCAGTTCTTC.

The chain carries TRBV20-1 and TRBJ1-1, with D perhaps matching TRBD1 (6 bases). This CDR3 has 12 residues. V was shortened by 6 bases and J by 0 bases, with 8 bases between the two germline ends. Germline V gene sequence: CDR1 DFQATT, CDR2 SNEGSKA (reference sequence). Here the CDR3 reads CSARTVNTEAFF. Written as DNA, the CDR3 is TGCAGTGCAAGGACAGTGAACACTGAAGCTTTCTTT.

The chain combines TRBV11-2 with TRBJ2-2; tentatively, D is TRBD2 (6 bases). The V gene lost 1 base and the J gene lost 6 bases, with 12 bases spanning the gap. CDR1 and CDR2 (germline): SGHAT, FQNNGV. The CDR3 consists of 15 residues. Written as DNA, the CDR3 is TGTGCCAGCAGCTTAGGGTCGGGAGTAGCCGGGGAGCTGTTTTTT. Translating it yields CASSLGSGVAGELFF. Full variable domain (remainder filled in from reference TRBV11-2 and TRBJ2-2): EAGVAQSPRYKIIEKRQSVAFWCNPISGHATLYWYQQILGQGPKLLIQFQNNGVVDDSQLPKDRFSAERLKGVDSTLKIQPAKLEDSAVYLCASSLGSGVAGELFFGEGSRLTVL.

The gene calls are TRBV6-2 or TRBV6-3 and TRBJ2-1; no clear D. TRBJ2-5 matches the DNA end more closely, so the J call is doubtful. The CDR3 consists of 12 residues. Germline lookup yields CDR1 MNHEY and CDR2 SVGEGT. For the CDR3, the DNA is TGTGCCAGCAGGTCCAGACAAGAGACCCAGTACTTC. Protein: CASRSRQETQYF.

This clonotype is judged medium-sized. This chain links TRBV7-2 with TRBJ1-2; TRBD1 might be the D (6 bases). The V end was cut by 1 base, the J end by 4 bases, with 7 bases between. Germline V lookup: CDR1 SGHTA, CDR2 FQGNSA. The length of the CDR3 is 13 residues. CDR3 nucleotides: TGTGCCAGCAGCTTAGACAGGGCCTATGGCTACACCTTC. This codes for CASSLDRAYGYTF.